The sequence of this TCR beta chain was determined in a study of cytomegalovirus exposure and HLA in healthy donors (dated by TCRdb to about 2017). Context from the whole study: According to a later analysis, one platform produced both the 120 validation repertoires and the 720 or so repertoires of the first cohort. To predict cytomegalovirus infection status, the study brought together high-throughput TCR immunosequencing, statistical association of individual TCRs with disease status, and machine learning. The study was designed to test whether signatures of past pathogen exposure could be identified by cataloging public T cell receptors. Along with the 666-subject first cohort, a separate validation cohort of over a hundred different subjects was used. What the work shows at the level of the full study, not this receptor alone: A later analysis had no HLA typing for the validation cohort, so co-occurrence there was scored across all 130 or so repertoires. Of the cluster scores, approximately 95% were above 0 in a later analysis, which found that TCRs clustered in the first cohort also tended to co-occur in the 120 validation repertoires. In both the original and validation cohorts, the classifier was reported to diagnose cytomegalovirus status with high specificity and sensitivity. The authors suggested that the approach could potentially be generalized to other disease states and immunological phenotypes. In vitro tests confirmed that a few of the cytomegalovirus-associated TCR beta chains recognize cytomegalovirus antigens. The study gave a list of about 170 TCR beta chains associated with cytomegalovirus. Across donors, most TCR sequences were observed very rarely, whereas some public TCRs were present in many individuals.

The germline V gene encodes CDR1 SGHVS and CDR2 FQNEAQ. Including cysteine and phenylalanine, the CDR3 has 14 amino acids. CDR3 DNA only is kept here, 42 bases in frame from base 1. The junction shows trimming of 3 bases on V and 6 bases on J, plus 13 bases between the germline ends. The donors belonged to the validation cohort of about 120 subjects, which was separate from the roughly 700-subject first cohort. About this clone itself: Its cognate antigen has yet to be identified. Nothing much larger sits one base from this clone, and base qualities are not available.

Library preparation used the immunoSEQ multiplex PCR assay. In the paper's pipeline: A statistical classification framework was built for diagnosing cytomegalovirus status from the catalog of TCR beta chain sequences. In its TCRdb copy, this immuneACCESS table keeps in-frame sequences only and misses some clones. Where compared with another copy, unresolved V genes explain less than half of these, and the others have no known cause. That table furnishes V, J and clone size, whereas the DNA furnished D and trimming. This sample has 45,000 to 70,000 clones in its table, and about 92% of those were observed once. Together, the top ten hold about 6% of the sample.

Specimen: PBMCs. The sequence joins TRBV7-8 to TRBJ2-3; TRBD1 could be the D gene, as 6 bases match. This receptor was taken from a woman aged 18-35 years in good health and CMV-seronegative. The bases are TGTGCCAGCAGCTTTGGGGGCCTGGTGGATACGCAGTATTTT. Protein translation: CASSFGGLVDTQYF.